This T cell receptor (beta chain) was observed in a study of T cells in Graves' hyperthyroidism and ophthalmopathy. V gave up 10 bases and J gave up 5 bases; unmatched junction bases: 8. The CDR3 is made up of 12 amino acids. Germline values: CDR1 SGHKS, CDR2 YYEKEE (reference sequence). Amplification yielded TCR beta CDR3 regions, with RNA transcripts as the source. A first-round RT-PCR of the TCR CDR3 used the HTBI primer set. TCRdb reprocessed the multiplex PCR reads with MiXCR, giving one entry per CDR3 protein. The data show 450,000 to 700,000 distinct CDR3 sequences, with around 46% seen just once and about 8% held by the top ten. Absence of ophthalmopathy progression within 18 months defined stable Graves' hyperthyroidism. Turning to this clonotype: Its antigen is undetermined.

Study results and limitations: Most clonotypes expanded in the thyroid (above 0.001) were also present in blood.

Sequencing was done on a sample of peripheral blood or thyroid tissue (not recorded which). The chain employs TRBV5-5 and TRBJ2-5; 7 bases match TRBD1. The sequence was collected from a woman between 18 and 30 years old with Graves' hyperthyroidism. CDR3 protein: CACNPGQETQYF. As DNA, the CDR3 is TGTGCCTGCAATCCGGGACAGGAGACCCAGTACTTC.